The next 19 T cell receptor beta chains were all read from a single sample in a study of PD-1 blockade in classical Hodgkin lymphoma. Here immunoSEQ multiplex PCR was the method, and the copy in TCRdb shows in-frame clones only, minus some. Among 7,000 or so clones listed, 80% were seen once. All patients experienced relapse after autologous stem cell transplantation, and brentuximab vedotin exposure was variable. Purification of CD4+ T cells from thawed PBMCs was achieved by magnetic negative selection. The sample was CD4+ T cells from blood, taken at baseline. Receptors originate from a human donor with classical Hodgkin lymphoma.

V and J are TRBV2 and TRBJ2-1; unclear D gene. Trimming stripped 6 bases from V and 3 bases from J, with 3 bases between. The CDR3 spans 11 residues. Germline V gives CDR1 SNHLY, CDR2 FYNNEI. The CDR3 DNA sequence: TGTGCCAGCAGGTACTACAATGAGCAGTTCTTC. Protein product: CASRYYNEQFF.

This clone appeared a single time. This chain joins TRBV19 and TRBJ1-2; TRBD1 aligns across 11 bases. Germline assignment: CDR1 LNHDA and CDR2 SQIVND (reference sequence). The CDR3 runs to 14 residues. J was trimmed by 4 bases and V by 6 bases; bases with no gene match: 4. The CDR3 coding sequence is TGTGCCAGTAGGAGGACAGGGGGCCCCTATGGCTACACCTTC. It specifies CASRRTGGPYGYTF.

This clone was seen once. The chain combines TRBV6-6 with TRBJ1-5, with a weak D call TRBD1 (6 bases). CDR3 length: 14 residues. V lost 2 bases and J 3 bases, leaving 8 bases between the germline ends. Germline CDR1 is MNHNY and CDR2 is SVGAGI (reference sequence). CDR3 sequence reads: CASSYGQPNQPQHF. CDR3 nucleotides: TGTGCCAGCAGTTACGGACAGCCCAATCAGCCCCAGCATTTT.

The chain combines TRBV25-1 with TRBJ2-3, with TRBD2 as a possible D gene (6 bases). The CDR3 has 15 residues. CDR1 is MGHDK and CDR2 is SYGVNS in the germline V gene. Trimming stripped 0 bases from V and 4 bases from J, with 11 bases between. CDR3 protein: CASSEYRGGADTQYF. The CDR3 coding sequence is TGTGCCAGCAGTGAATACCGAGGAGGGGCAGATACGCAGTATTTT.

This chain joins TRBV19 and TRBJ1-2; no clear D. The CDR3 is 14 residues long. V was shortened by 3 bases and J by 7 bases, with 15 bases between the two germline ends. Per the germline V gene, CDR1 is LNHDA and CDR2 is SQIVND (reference sequence). The CDR3 DNA reads TGTGCCAGTAGTATTTCCTTCGGGGTCGGTGGCTACACCTTC. Amino acids: CASSISFGVGGYTF. Drawing the rest from reference TRBV19 and TRBJ1-2, the complete variable domain is DGGITQSPKYLFRKEGQNVTLSCEQNLNHDAMYWYRQDPGQGLRLIYYSQIVNDFQKGDIAEGYSVSREKKESFPLTVTSAQKNPTAFYLCASSISFGVGGYTFGSGTRLTVV.

To note about this clone: Other DNA sequences from this sample encode an identical CDR3 as well. V and J are TRBV5-1 and TRBJ2-1; D is tentatively TRBD1 or TRBD2 (5 bases each). Germline V CDR1 and CDR2: SGHRS, YFSETQ. The CDR3 is 15 residues long. V lost 0 bases, J lost 0 bases, and 7 bases lay in between. CDR3 in DNA: TGCGCCAGCAGCTTGGGGGGGAGCTCCTACAATGAGCAGTTCTTC. This translates into CASSLGGSSYNEQFF. Using reference TRBV5-1 and TRBJ2-1 for the parts outside the CDR3, the full variable domain is KAGVTQTPRYLIKTRGQQVTLSCSPISGHRSVSWYQQTPGQGLQFLFEYFSETQRNKGNFPGRFSGRQFSNSRSEMNVSTLELGDSALYLCASSLGGSSYNEQFFGPGTRLTVL.

The genes are TRBV19 and TRBJ2-7; TRBD2 aligns across 12 bases. The CDR3 runs 16 residues. The V and J ends lost 5 bases and 5 bases, in that order; junction bases with no gene match: 10. In germline, CDR1 is LNHDA, CDR2 SQIVND (reference sequence). The CDR3 loop reads CASSLLGLAGFDEQYF. CDR3 DNA sequence: TGTGCCAGTAGTTTACTGGGACTAGCGGGTTTTGACGAGCAGTACTTC.

The V call is TRBV11-3, the J call TRBJ2-5, with a weak D call TRBD2 (6 bases). The germline V gene has CDR1 SGHNT and CDR2 YENEEA. V shed 1 base and J shed 4 bases, with 13 bases lying between them. CDR3 length: 15 amino acids. The CDR3 loop reads CASSLGSGRIETQYF. The DNA for the CDR3 is TGTGCCAGCAGCTTAGGTTCGGGGAGGATAGAGACCCAGTACTTC.

This chain connects TRBV19 to TRBJ2-7, with 8 bases aligning to TRBD1. Per germline, CDR1 LNHDA and CDR2 SQIVND (reference sequence). This CDR3 is 15 amino acids long. With 4 bases clipped from V and 5 bases from J, the junction kept 10 bases outside the gene matches. The CDR3 loop is CASSTMPGGKNEQYF. The CDR3 DNA is TGTGCCAGTAGTACAATGCCAGGGGGCAAAAACGAGCAGTACTTC.

Of note for this clone: This specimen includes other DNA sequences encoding the same CDR3. The chain links TRBV2 to TRBJ1-3; D is ambiguous. V was shortened by 6 bases and J by 0 bases, with 6 bases between the two germline ends. Germline V gene sequence: CDR1 SNHLY, CDR2 FYNNEI. CDR3 size: 13 residues. CDR3 amino acids: CASRESSGNTIYF. CDR3 coding DNA: TGTGCCAGCAGGGAGAGCTCTGGAAACACCATATATTTT.

V and J are TRBV5-4 and TRBJ1-5, with D perhaps matching TRBD1 (6 bases). CDR3 length equals 12 residues. With 4 bases removed from V and 8 bases from J, the gap between germline ends came to 10 bases. CDR1 is SGHNT and CDR2 is YYREEE in the germline V gene (reference sequence). In DNA form, the CDR3 reads TGTGCCAGCAGCCTAAAGGGGGAGCCCCAGCATTTT. Translating gives CASSLKGEPQHF.

V and J are TRBV9 and TRBJ1-4; D is possibly TRBD1 (5 bases). CDR3 length: 15 amino acids. Germline loops: CDR1 SGDLS, CDR2 YYNGEE. The germline V and J ends were trimmed by 2 bases and 5 bases, with 13 bases remaining between them. CDR3 protein: CASSVVWGENEKLFF. CDR3 coding DNA: TGTGCCAGCAGCGTGGTATGGGGGGAGAATGAAAAACTGTTTTTT.

This chain uses TRBV6-5 with TRBJ2-7, with TRBD2 as a possible D gene (6 bases). Germline V lookup: CDR1 MNHEY, CDR2 SVGAGI. Trimming cost V 8 bases and J 5 bases, with 13 bases left between them. This CDR3 spans 12 amino acids. The DNA of the CDR3 is TGTGCCAGCGGCAGGAGGGCGGACGAGCAGTACTTC. This encodes CASGRRADEQYF.

The chain couples TRBV30 to TRBJ2-6; D gene uncertain. The CDR3 loop spans 15 amino acids. Germline CDR1 reads GTSNPN; CDR2 reads SVGIG (reference sequence). V lost 0 bases, J lost 0 bases, and 6 bases lay in between. This CDR3 reads CAWSVGSSGANVLTF. CDR3 DNA: TGTGCCTGGAGTGTGGGCAGCTCTGGGGCCAACGTCCTGACTTTC.

There are a few counts of this clone. The chain has TRBV2 and TRBJ2-7; 16 bases are a match to TRBD2. The CDR3 length is 18 residues. Per germline, CDR1 SNHLY and CDR2 FYNNEI. V lost 4 bases to trimming and J lost 12 bases; unmatched junction nucleotides: 18. The CDR3 here is CASSAFWMGTSGRAELYF. CDR3 sequence (DNA): TGTGCCAGCAGTGCCTTTTGGATGGGGACTAGCGGGAGGGCTGAGTTGTACTTC. The full variable domain, with the rest looked up from reference TRBV2 and TRBJ2-7, is EPEVTQTPSHQVTQMGQEVILRCVPISNHLYFYWYRQILGQKVEFLVSFYNNEISEKSEIFDDQFSVERPDGSNFTLKIRSTKLEDSAMYFCASSAFWMGTSGRAELYFGPGTRLTVT.

The J gene is TRBJ1-1, the V gene TRBV7-6, with D maybe TRBD1 (6 bases). V lost 1 base, J lost 7 bases, and 13 bases lay in between. The CDR3 length is 14 residues. Germline-derived CDR1 and CDR2 are SGHVS and FNYEAQ. The CDR3 reads CASSLGGGAFEAFF. The DNA of the CDR3 is TGTGCCAGCAGCTTAGGGGGGGGCGCTTTTGAAGCTTTCTTT.

J is TRBJ2-3 and V is TRBV11-2; D is tentatively TRBD1 or TRBD2 (6 bases each). V lost 2 bases to trimming and J lost 4 bases, with 25 bases between them. This CDR3 has 19 amino acids. Germline CDR1 is SGHAT and CDR2 is FQNNGV. CDR3 nucleotide sequence: TGTGCCAGCAGCTTAATCGGGGGTACGAGACAGGCATTATCAGATACGCAGTATTTT. It yields the protein CASSLIGGTRQALSDTQYF.

The CDR3 reads CASSISHQGRAGTEAFF. DNA of the CDR3: TGTGCCAGTAGTATATCCCATCAAGGGCGGGCCGGGACTGAAGCTTTCTTT. The rearrangement joins TRBV19 to TRBJ1-1; D is ambiguous. Germline values: CDR1 LNHDA, CDR2 SQIVND (reference sequence). There are 17 residues in the CDR3. V lost 2 bases to trimming and J lost 5 bases, with 21 bases between them.

The rearrangement uses TRBV18 and TRBJ1-4; 11 positions match TRBD1. This CDR3 region has 15 residues. CDR1 is KGHSH and CDR2 is LQKENI in the germline V gene. V shed 3 bases and J 5 bases; nucleotides not matched to a gene: 2. The CDR3 nucleotides are TGTGCCAGCTCACCTCGGACAGGGGGCAATGAAAAACTGTTTTTT. Translation gives CASSPRTGGNEKLFF.